Listed below are T cell receptor beta chains from one sample, sequenced in a study of T cells in Graves' hyperthyroidism and ophthalmopathy. One entry per CDR3 protein results from TCRdb running MiXCR on the multiplex PCR reads. The sample yields roughly 600,000 distinct CDR3 sequences, 14% seen once. The sample was blood. These TCRs come from a woman aged 50 to 65 with Graves' ophthalmopathy. Each CDR3 is given without its conserved first and last residue. Fields, in order: V gene, J gene, CDR3 protein.

V gene: TRBV30
J gene: TRBJ1-2
CDR3 protein: AWSVGQLYGYT

V gene: TRBV20-1
J gene: TRBJ2-1
CDR3 protein: SARTDNEQF

V gene: TRBV19
J gene: TRBJ2-7
CDR3 protein: ASSISSGAYEQY

V gene: TRBV2
J gene: TRBJ2-7
CDR3 protein: ASSEEAAYEQY

V gene: TRBV27
J gene: TRBJ2-1
CDR3 protein: ASSLWLASGNNEQF

V gene: TRBV4-3
J gene: TRBJ2-7
CDR3 protein: ASSQGGGGNSYEQY

V gene: TRBV15
J gene: TRBJ2-2
CDR3 protein: ATSRVVNTGELF

V gene: TRBV15
J gene: TRBJ2-3
CDR3 protein: ATSGGPSGSTDTQY

V gene: TRBV30
J gene: TRBJ1-4
CDR3 protein: AWSAEIRANEKLF

V gene: TRBV19
J gene: TRBJ2-3
CDR3 protein: ASSIGGTDTQY

V gene: TRBV7-9
J gene: TRBJ1-1
CDR3 protein: ASSTGTAEAF

V gene: TRBV20-1
J gene: TRBJ1-1
CDR3 protein: SAYLNPEAF

V gene: TRBV10-1
J gene: TRBJ2-3
CDR3 protein: ASSDHHLAGATDTQY

V gene: TRBV12-3/TRBV12-4
J gene: TRBJ2-7
CDR3 protein: ASSLGTSRSHEQY

V gene: TRBV2
J gene: TRBJ2-3
CDR3 protein: ASSPGGGGQFSTDTQY

V gene: TRBV29-1
J gene: TRBJ1-2
CDR3 protein: SVVLWGGGYGYT

V gene: TRBV20-1
J gene: TRBJ1-5
CDR3 protein: SAEDRGGGNQPQH

V gene: TRBV4-3
J gene: TRBJ2-7
CDR3 protein: ASSQAPGALHEQY

V gene: TRBV6-1
J gene: TRBJ2-3
CDR3 protein: ASTEGSSTQY

V gene: TRBV10-3
J gene: TRBJ2-3
CDR3 protein: ATTGGFTDTQY

V gene: TRBV28
J gene: TRBJ1-2
CDR3 protein: ASSLRRGTNYGYT

V gene: TRBV7-9
J gene: TRBJ2-5
CDR3 protein: ASSLRQGALETQY

V gene: TRBV19
J gene: TRBJ2-2
CDR3 protein: ASSMSQYTGELF

V gene: TRBV2
J gene: -
CDR3 protein: ATDRFTYNEQY

V gene: TRBV5-1
J gene: TRBJ1-1
CDR3 protein: ASSWMSEDTEAF

V gene: TRBV12-3/TRBV12-4
J gene: TRBJ1-3
CDR3 protein: ASSRPLRNTIY

V gene: TRBV29-1
J gene: TRBJ2-7
CDR3 protein: SVGPRQGSYEQY

V gene: TRBV20-1
J gene: TRBJ1-6
CDR3 protein: SAGPFSYNSPLH

V gene: TRBV6-1
J gene: TRBJ1-2
CDR3 protein: ASSERPGRTNYGYT

V gene: TRBV19
J gene: TRBJ2-7
CDR3 protein: ASSIAQGEQY

V gene: TRBV27
J gene: TRBJ2-5
CDR3 protein: ASSPTGTSFRTQY

V gene: TRBV28
J gene: TRBJ2-5
CDR3 protein: ASSSRPDRHNQETQY

V gene: TRBV20-1
J gene: TRBJ1-3
CDR3 protein: SASYRGSGNTIY

V gene: TRBV28
J gene: TRBJ2-4
CDR3 protein: ASSRPPHRALKNIQY

V gene: TRBV6-5
J gene: TRBJ2-4
CDR3 protein: ASSYGADIQY

V gene: TRBV11-2
J gene: TRBJ2-1
CDR3 protein: ASSPGLAEKPSYNEQF

V gene: TRBV7-9
J gene: TRBJ2-2
CDR3 protein: ASRQAMKLEGGPSAGELF

V gene: TRBV6-6
J gene: TRBJ1-2
CDR3 protein: ASSYSASRTSTGYT

V gene: TRBV9
J gene: TRBJ2-1
CDR3 protein: ASSVGRLAGALNEQF

V gene: TRBV18
J gene: TRBJ2-1
CDR3 protein: ASSPLASIDNEQF

V gene: TRBV9
J gene: TRBJ1-5
CDR3 protein: ASSLTLDEQPQH

V gene: TRBV6-1
J gene: TRBJ2-7
CDR3 protein: ASSFSVSYEQY

V gene: TRBV20-1
J gene: TRBJ2-7
CDR3 protein: SASDSAYEQY

V gene: TRBV7-3
J gene: TRBJ2-3
CDR3 protein: ASSLGSGYSTDTQY

V gene: TRBV9
J gene: TRBJ2-3
CDR3 protein: ASSVRERPTDTQY

V gene: TRBV27
J gene: TRBJ2-1
CDR3 protein: ASTELAGGSDNEQF

V gene: TRBV2
J gene: TRBJ2-6
CDR3 protein: ASDGTDLLGANVLT

V gene: TRBV3-1
J gene: TRBJ2-7
CDR3 protein: ASSQVSSAAYEQY

V gene: TRBV5-1
J gene: TRBJ1-5
CDR3 protein: ASSLEGVNQPQH

V gene: TRBV9
J gene: TRBJ2-3
CDR3 protein: ASSVSSGLNTDTQY

V gene: TRBV4-2
J gene: TRBJ2-3
CDR3 protein: ASSQDGGTTDTQY

V gene: TRBV6-4
J gene: TRBJ2-1
CDR3 protein: ASSALAGGTYNEQF

V gene: TRBV6-1
J gene: TRBJ2-7
CDR3 protein: ASSPGVANREQY

V gene: TRBV7-2
J gene: TRBJ1-2
CDR3 protein: ASSLGQSYGYT

V gene: TRBV27
J gene: TRBJ1-4
CDR3 protein: ASSLNTRPGKLF

V gene: TRBV2
J gene: TRBJ2-7
CDR3 protein: ASSSQGWEQY

V gene: TRBV7-3
J gene: TRBJ2-1
CDR3 protein: ASSVTGDHNEQF

V gene: TRBV10-3
J gene: TRBJ2-7
CDR3 protein: AIAEAVRGYEQY

V gene: TRBV3-1
J gene: TRBJ1-2
CDR3 protein: ASSQDKDAVWDDYGYT

V gene: TRBV4-3
J gene: TRBJ1-5
CDR3 protein: ASGQGHASNQPQH